These 7 T cell receptor beta chains came from one sample sequenced in a study of T cell responses to AZD1222 COVID-19 vaccine. TCRdb's table, derived via immunoSEQ multiplex PCR, lists solely in-frame clones and lacks some. The sample has fewer than 150,000 clones, 80% to 90% seen once; the top ten hold around 9.5%. Here the sequenced sample was peripheral blood, taken 28 days after the second AZD1222 dose. The receptors were sampled from an adult who received the AZD1222 COVID-19 vaccine.

This chain connects TRBV5-1 to TRBJ2-3; tentatively, D is TRBD1 (6 bases). The CDR3 has 15 residues. Germline CDR1 reads SGHRS; CDR2 reads YFSETQ. V lost 0 bases and J lost 5, with 13 bases in between. As DNA, the CDR3 is TGCGCCAGCAGCTTGGGAACAGGGTTTGGAGATACGCAGTATTTT. This codes for CASSLGTGFGDTQYF.

The J gene is TRBJ1-6, the V gene TRBV18; D remains unclear. V was trimmed by 0 bases and J by 10 bases, leaving 13 bases between them. In germline, CDR1 is KGHSH, CDR2 LQKENI. The CDR3 covers 15 residues. The CDR3 is CASSPPILSGSPLHF. The DNA for the CDR3 is TGTGCCAGCTCACCACCTATCCTATCCGGGTCACCCCTCCACTTT.

This clone was observed a single time. This sequence joins TRBV18 and TRBJ1-5, with D uncertain. The CDR3 length is 14 residues. Trimming stripped 2 bases from V and 4 bases from J, with 9 bases between. Germline lookup yields CDR1 KGHSH and CDR2 LQKENI. CDR3 region: CASSPRADNQPQHF. The CDR3 region has the DNA TGTGCCAGCTCACCAAGGGCGGATAATCAGCCCCAGCATTTT.

This clone has only one observation. The CDR3 reads CASTQGTASNEQYF. CDR3 in DNA: TGTGCCAGCACCCAAGGGACAGCCTCTAACGAGCAGTACTTC. This sequence joins TRBV6-5 and TRBJ2-7; TRBD1 matches at 7 bases. Per germline, CDR1 MNHEY and CDR2 SVGAGI. The V and J ends lost 7 bases and 5 bases, in that order; junction bases with no gene match: 11. CDR3 length equals 14 residues.

The CDR3 nucleotides read TGTGCCAGCAGTCAGAATCCCCGGGACTATGGCTACACCTTC. It yields the protein CASSQNPRDYGYTF. The chain uses TRBV6-5 and TRBJ1-2, with unresolved D. Germline loops: CDR1 MNHEY, CDR2 SVGAGI. The CDR3 covers 14 residues. V dropped 5 bases and J dropped 3 bases, with 13 bases sitting between them.

The chain carries TRBV12-3 or TRBV12-4 and TRBJ1-1; D is unresolved. The CDR3 sequence is 9 residues long. The germline V and J ends were trimmed by 11 bases and 5 bases, with 6 bases remaining between them. CDR3 sequence reads: CASGTEAFF. CDR3 in DNA: TGTGCCTCCGGAACTGAAGCTTTCTTT.

The J gene is TRBJ1-6, the V gene TRBV5-1; D is unclear. V gave up 0 bases and J gave up 9 bases, with 13 bases separating them. Germline V lookup: CDR1 SGHRS, CDR2 YFSETQ. This CDR3 region has 15 residues. CDR3 nucleotides: TGCGCCAGCAGCTTGGCCCCAAGGGATAGTTCACCCCTCCACTTT. Protein: CASSLAPRDSSPLHF.